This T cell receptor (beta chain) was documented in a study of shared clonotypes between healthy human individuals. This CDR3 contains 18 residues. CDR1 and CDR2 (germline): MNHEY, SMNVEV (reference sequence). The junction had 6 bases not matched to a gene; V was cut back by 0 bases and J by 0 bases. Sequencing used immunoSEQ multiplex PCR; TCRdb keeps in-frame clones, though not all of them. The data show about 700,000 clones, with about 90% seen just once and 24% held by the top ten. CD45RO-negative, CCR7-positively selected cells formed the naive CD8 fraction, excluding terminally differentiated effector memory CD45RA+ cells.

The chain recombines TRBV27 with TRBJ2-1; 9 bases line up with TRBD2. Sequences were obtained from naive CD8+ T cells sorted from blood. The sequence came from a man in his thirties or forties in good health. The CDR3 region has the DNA TGTGCCAGCAGTTTATCAAGACTAGCGGAAAGCTCCTACAATGAGCAGTTCTTC. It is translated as CASSLSRLAESSYNEQFF.